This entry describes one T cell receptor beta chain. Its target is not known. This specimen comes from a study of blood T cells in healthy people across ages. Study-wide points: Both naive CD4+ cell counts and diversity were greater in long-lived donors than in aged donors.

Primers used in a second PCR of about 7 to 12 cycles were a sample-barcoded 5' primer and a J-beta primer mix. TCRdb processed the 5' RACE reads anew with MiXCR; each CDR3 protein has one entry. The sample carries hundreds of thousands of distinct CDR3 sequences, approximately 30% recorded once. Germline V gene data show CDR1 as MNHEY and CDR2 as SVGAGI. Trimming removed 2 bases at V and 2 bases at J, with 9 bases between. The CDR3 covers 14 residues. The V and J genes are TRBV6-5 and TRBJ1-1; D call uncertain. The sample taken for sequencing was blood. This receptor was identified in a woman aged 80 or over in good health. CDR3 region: CASSYQTGNTEAFF. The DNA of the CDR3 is TGTGCCAGCAGTTACCAGACGGGAAACACTGAAGCTTTCTTT.